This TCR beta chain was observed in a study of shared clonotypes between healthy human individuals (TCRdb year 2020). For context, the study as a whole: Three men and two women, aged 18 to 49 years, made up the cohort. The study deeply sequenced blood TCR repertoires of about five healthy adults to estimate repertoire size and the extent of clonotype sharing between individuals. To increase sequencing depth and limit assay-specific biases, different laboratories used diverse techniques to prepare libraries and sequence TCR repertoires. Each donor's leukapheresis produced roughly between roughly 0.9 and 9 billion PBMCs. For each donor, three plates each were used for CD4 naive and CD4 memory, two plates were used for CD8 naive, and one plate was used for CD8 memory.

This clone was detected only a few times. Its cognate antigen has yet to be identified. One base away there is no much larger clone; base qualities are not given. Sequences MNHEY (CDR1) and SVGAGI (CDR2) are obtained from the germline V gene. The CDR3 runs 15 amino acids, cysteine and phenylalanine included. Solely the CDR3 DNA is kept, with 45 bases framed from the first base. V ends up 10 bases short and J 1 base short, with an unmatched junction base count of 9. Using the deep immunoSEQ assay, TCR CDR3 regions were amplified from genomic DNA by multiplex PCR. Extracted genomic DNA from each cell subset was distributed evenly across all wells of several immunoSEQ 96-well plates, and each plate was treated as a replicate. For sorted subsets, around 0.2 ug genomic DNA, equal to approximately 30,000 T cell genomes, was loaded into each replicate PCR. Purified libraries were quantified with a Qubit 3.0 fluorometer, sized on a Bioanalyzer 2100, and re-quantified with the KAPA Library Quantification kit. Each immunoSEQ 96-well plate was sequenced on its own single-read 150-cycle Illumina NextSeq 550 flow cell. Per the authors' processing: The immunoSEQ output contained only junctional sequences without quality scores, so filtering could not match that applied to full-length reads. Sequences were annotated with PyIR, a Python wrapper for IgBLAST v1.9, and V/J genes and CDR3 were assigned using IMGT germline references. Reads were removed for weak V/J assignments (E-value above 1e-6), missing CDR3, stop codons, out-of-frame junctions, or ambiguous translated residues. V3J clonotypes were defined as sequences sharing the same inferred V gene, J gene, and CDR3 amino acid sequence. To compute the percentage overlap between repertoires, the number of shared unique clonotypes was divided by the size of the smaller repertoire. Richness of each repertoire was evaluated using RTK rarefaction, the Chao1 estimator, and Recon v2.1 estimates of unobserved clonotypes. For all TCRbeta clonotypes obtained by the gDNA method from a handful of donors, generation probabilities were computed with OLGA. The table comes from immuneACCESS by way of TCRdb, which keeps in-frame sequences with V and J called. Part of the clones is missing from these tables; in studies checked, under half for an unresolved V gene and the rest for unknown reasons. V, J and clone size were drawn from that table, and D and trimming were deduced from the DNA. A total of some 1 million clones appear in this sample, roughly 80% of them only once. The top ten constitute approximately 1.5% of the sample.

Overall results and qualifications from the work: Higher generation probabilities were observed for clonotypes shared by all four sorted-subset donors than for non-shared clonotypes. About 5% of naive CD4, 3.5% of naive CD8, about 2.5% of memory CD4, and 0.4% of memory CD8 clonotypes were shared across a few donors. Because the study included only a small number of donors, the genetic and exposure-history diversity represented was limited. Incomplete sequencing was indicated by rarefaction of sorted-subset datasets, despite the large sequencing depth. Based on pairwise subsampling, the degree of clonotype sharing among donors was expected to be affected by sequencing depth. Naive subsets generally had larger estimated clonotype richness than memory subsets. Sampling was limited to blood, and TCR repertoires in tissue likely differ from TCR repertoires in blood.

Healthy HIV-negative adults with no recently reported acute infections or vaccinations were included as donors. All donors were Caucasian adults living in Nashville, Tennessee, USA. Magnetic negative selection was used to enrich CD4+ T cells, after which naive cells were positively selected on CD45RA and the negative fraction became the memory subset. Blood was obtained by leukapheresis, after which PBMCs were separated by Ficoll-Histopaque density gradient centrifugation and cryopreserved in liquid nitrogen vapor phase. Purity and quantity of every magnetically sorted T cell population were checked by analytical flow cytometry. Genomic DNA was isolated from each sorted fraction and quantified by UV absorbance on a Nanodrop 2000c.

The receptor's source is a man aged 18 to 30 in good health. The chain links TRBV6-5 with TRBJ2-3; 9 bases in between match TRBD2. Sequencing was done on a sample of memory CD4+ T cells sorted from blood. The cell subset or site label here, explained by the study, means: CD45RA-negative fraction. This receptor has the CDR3 CATRGASGGTDTQYF. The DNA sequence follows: TGTGCCACACGTGGGGCTAGCGGGGGCACAGATACGCAGTATTTT.